A selection of T cell receptor beta chains follows, all from one sample in a study of long-term antiretroviral therapy in people with HIV. Produced via immunoSEQ multiplex PCR; TCRdb's table is partial and in-frame only. The sample consists of about 28,000 clones, 70% to 85% of them appearing once. The sequenced sample was unsorted PBMCs, obtained 3 years after starting antiretroviral therapy. The receptors come from a man aged 35-49 years with HIV. CDR3s include the opening cysteine and the closing phenylalanine or tryptophan. The D gene is left open where the match is weak. The size of a clone is reported for some rows only, either as once, few or many, or as a class for expanded clones.

J | D | V | size | DNA | CDR3
TRBJ2-2 | TRBD1 | TRBV7-9 | NA | TGTGCCAGCAGCCCAGGACAGGGCGTCAACACCGGGGAGCTGTTTTTT | CASSPGQGVNTGELFF
TRBJ1-2 | NA | TRBV11-1 | NA | TGTGCCAGCAGCTTATATGGGCGTTCGGGTGGCTACACCTTC | CASSLYGRSGGYTF
TRBJ2-5 | TRBD2 | TRBV27 | NA | TGTGCCAGCAGTGGAGGACTAGCGGGTTTCCAAGAGACCCAGTACTTC | CASSGGLAGFQETQYF
TRBJ2-1 | TRBD1 | TRBV6-1 | NA | TGTGCCAGCAGTGAAGCATCGACAGGGGGCCACAATGAGCAGTTCTTC | CASSEASTGGHNEQFF
TRBJ2-1 | TRBD2 | TRBV19 | NA | TGTGCCAGTAGCGGTCGGACTAGCGGGAGCGATGAGCAGTTCTTC | CASSGRTSGSDEQFF
TRBJ1-3 | NA | TRBV6-5 | few | TGTGCCAGCAAGGGGACGCCAACCCCTGGAAACACCATATATTTT | CASKGTPTPGNTIYF
TRBJ2-7 | NA | TRBV5-1 | NA | TGCGCCAGCAGCGAGCAAACAGGGAGCTCCTACGAGCAGTACTTC | CASSEQTGSSYEQYF
TRBJ1-6 | NA | TRBV6-5 | few | TGTGCCAGCAGTTACCTTCAGGGGCCTAATTCACCCCTCCACTTT | CASSYLQGPNSPLHF
TRBJ2-2 | TRBD1 | TRBV2 | few | TGTGCCAGCAGCCGGGACAGCAACACCGGGGAGCTGTTTTTT | CASSRDSNTGELFF
TRBJ2-5 | NA | TRBV7-8 | NA | TGTGCCAGCAGCTTAGCGTTAGGAGGGGGACCAGAGACCCAGTACTTC | CASSLALGGGPETQYF
TRBJ2-2 | NA | TRBV10-3 | NA | TGTGCCATCAGGGAGCCCGGCCCAGTCGGGGAGCTGTTTTTT | CAIREPGPVGELFF
TRBJ2-7 | TRBD1 | TRBV5-6 | NA | TGTGCCAGCAGCTTAGGACAGGCCAACTACGAGCAGTACTTC | CASSLGQANYEQYF
TRBJ2-7 | NA | TRBV6-1 | NA | TGTGCCAGCAGGAGGGCAGGGGCAGTTTACGAGCAGTACTTC | CASRRAGAVYEQYF
TRBJ1-1 | NA | TRBV7-2 | NA | TGTGCCAGCGGCACTACCAGGGGTTCCCCTGAAGCTTTCTTT | CASGTTRGSPEAFF
TRBJ2-6 | NA | TRBV6-1 | NA | TGTGCCAGCAGTGGCAGGACCGATTTCGGGGCCAACGTCCTGACTTTC | CASSGRTDFGANVLTF
TRBJ2-1 | NA | TRBV18 | once | TGTGCCAGCTCACCCGACCTGCGGGGTTACAATGAGCAGTTCTTC | CASSPDLRGYNEQFF
TRBJ1-1 | TRBD1 | TRBV7-9 | NA | TGTGCCAGCAGCTTAGCTACAGGGGACGGCACTGAAGCTTTCTTT | CASSLATGDGTEAFF
TRBJ2-7 | NA | TRBV19 | once | TGTGCCAGTAGTATCCCCGGGTCCTACGAGCAGTACTTC | CASSIPGSYEQYF
TRBJ1-1 | NA | TRBV18 | NA | TGTGCCAGCTCACCGGGCAGGGTCAACACTGAAGCTTTCTTT | CASSPGRVNTEAFF
TRBJ1-5 | NA | TRBV5-5 | few | TGTGCCAGCAGCTCTGGGGGTACAGGGAGTAATCAGCCCCAGCATTTT | CASSSGGTGSNQPQHF
TRBJ2-2 | NA | TRBV30 | NA | TGTGCCTGGAGTGCAGGGAACACCGGGGAGCTGTTTTTT | CAWSAGNTGELFF
TRBJ1-6 | NA | TRBV5-1 | NA | TGCGCCAGCAGCTTGCGTCCACCTCCCCGGACAGAGAATTCACCCCTCCACTTT | CASSLRPPPRTENSPLHF
TRBJ1-6 | NA | TRBV19 | NA | TGTGCCAGTAGCATGGGGTTTTCACCCCTCCACTTT | CASSMGFSPLHF
TRBJ1-1 | NA | TRBV7-6 | NA | TGTGCCAGCAGCATCGAGACAGGTTCGGCTGAAGCTTTCTTT | CASSIETGSAEAFF
TRBJ2-2 | NA | TRBV19 | NA | TGTGCCAGTAGTACTCATCAGGGTGCAACCGGGGAGCTGTTTTTT | CASSTHQGATGELFF
TRBJ2-7 | NA | TRBV28 | NA | TGTGCCAGCAGTTTTAGGAGTGCCCCCTCCTACGAGCAGTACTTC | CASSFRSAPSYEQYF
TRBJ2-1 | TRBD2 | TRBV6-5 | NA | TGTGCCAGCAGCCGACTAGCGGGGGGCATCAATGAGCAGTTCTTC | CASSRLAGGINEQFF
TRBJ2-1 | NA | TRBV5-1 | NA | TGCGCCAGCAGCTTGACAGTTCTCTACAATGAGCAGTTCTTC | CASSLTVLYNEQFF
TRBJ1-1 | NA | TRBV5-1 | NA | TGCGCCAGCAGCTTGGACGGGATGAGAATGAACACTGAAGCTTTCTTT | CASSLDGMRMNTEAFF
TRBJ2-7 | TRBD2 | TRBV10-2 | NA | TGCGCCAGCAGTGAGTTTGGGACTAGCGGCTACGAGCAGTACTTC | CASSEFGTSGYEQYF
TRBJ2-1 | TRBD1 | TRBV4-1 | NA | TGCGCCAGCAGCCCACTTGACAGGGAAAAGGGGGATGAGCAGTTCTTC | CASSPLDREKGDEQFF
TRBJ1-5 | NA | TRBV19 | NA | TGTGCCAGTAGTACAGGCAATCAGCCCCAGCATTTT | CASSTGNQPQHF
TRBJ2-1 | TRBD1 | TRBV11-3 | NA | TGTGCCAGCAGCTTAGGAGGGACAGGACGCTACAATGAGCAGTTCTTC | CASSLGGTGRYNEQFF